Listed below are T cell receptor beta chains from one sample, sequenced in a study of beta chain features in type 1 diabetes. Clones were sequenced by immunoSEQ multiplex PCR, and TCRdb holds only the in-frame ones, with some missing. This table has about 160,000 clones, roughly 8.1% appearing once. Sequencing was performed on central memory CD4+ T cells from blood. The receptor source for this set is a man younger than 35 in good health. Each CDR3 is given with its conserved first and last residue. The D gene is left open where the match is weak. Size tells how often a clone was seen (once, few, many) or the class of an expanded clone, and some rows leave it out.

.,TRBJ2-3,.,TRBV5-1,TGCGCCAGCAGCTTAGGGACTGCGGCTGATACGCAGTATTTT,CASSLGTAADTQYF
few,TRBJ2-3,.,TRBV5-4,TGTGCCAGCAGCGGAGGGGGCATGATCGCAGATACGCAGTATTTT,CASSGGGMIADTQYF
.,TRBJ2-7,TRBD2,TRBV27,TGTGCCAGCAGTTCACTACTCCTACTAGCGGGGGGCACCTACGAGCAGTACTTC,CASSSLLLLAGGTYEQYF
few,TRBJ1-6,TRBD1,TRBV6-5,TGTGCCAGCAGTTCCCTGGGACAGGGGAAGTATTCACCCCTCCACTTT,CASSSLGQGKYSPLHF
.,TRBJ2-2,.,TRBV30,TGTGCCTGGAGTATTACCCAGGCCGGGGAGCTGTTTTTT,CAWSITQAGELFF
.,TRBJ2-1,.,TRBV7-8,TGTGCCAGCAGCAAAGACTGGATGAATGAGCAGTTCTTC,CASSKDWMNEQFF
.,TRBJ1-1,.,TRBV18,TGTGCCAGCTCACCACCATACGGACAGAACACTGAAGCTTTCTTT,CASSPPYGQNTEAFF
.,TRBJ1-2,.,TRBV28,TGTGCCAGCAGTTCTACTTGGGCAGACCGTGCGGGCGGCTACACCTTC,CASSSTWADRAGGYTF
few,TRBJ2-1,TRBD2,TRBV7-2,TGTGCCAGCAGCTCCTTGCCTAGCGGGAGTTATAATGAGCAGTTCTTC,CASSSLPSGSYNEQFF
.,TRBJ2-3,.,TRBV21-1,TGTGCCAGCAGCAAACCGACCGGACTAAACGTTCGTACAGATACGCAGTATTTT,CASSKPTGLNVRTDTQYF
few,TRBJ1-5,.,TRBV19,TGTGCCAGTAGTAGTAGGGTCAGGGGTAGCAATCAGCCCCAGCATTTT,CASSSRVRGSNQPQHF
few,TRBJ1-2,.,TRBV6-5,TGTGCTAAGGGGGGGGGCTGGGGCTACACCTTC,CAKGGGWGYTF